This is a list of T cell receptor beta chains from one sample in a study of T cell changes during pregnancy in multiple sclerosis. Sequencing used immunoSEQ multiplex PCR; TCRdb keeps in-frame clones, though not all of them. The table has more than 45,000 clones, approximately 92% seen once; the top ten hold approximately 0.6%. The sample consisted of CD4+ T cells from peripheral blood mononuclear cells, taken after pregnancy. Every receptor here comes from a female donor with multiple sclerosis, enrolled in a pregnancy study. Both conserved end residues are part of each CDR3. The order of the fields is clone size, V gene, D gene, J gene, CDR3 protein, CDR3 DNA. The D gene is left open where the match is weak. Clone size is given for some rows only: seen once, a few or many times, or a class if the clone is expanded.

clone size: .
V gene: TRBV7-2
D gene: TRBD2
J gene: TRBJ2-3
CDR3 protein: CASSLQLTSGGKADTQYF
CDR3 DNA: TGTGCCAGCAGCTTACAGTTGACTAGCGGGGGGAAAGCAGATACGCAGTATTTT

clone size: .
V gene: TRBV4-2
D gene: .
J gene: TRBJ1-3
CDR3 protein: CASSQEGGRTFPGNTIYF
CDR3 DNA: TGTGCCAGCAGCCAAGAGGGTGGGAGAACCTTCCCTGGAAACACCATATATTTT

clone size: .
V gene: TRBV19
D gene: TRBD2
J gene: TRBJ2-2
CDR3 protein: CASSTLRGVANTGELFF
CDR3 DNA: TGTGCCAGTAGTACCCTTCGGGGGGTCGCGAACACCGGGGAGCTGTTTTTT

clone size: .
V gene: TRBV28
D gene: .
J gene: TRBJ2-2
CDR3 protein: CASSLRTVNTGELFF
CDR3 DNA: TGTGCCAGCAGTTTAAGAACGGTGAACACCGGGGAGCTGTTTTTT

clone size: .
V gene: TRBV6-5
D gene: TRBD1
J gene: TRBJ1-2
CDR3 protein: CASSLTGDGYTF
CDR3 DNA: TGTGCCAGCAGTTTGACAGGGGACGGCTACACCTTC

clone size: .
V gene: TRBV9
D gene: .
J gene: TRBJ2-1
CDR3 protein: CASSAQAKIYNEQFF
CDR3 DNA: TGTGCCAGCAGCGCGCAAGCCAAGATTTACAATGAGCAGTTCTTC

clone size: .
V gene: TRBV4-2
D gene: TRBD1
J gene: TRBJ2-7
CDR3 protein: CASSLNPGTGGSEQYF
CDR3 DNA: TGTGCCAGCAGCCTCAACCCCGGGACAGGGGGTAGCGAGCAGTACTTC

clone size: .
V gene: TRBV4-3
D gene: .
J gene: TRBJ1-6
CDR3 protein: CASSQRFPGHSNSPLHF
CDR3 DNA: TGCGCCAGCAGCCAACGTTTCCCGGGACACTCTAATTCACCCCTCCACTTT

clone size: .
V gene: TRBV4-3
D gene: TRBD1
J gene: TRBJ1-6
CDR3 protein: CASSQDRDSLSSYNSPLHF
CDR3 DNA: TGCGCCAGCAGCCAAGATCGGGACAGCCTTAGCTCCTATAATTCACCCCTCCACTTT

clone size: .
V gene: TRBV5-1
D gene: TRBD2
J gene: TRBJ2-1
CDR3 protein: CASSPRVGLAGGSSYNEQFF
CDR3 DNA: TGCGCCAGCAGCCCGAGGGTCGGACTAGCGGGGGGGAGCTCCTACAATGAGCAGTTCTTC

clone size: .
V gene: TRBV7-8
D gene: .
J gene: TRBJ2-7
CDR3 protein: CASSIRRVGEQYF
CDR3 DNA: TGTGCCAGCAGCATCCGCCGGGTAGGCGAGCAGTACTTC

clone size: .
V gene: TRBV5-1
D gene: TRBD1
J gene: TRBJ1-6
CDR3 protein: CASSHERGQGDSPLHF
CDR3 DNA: TGCGCCAGCAGCCACGAGCGGGGGCAGGGGGATTCACCCCTCCACTTT

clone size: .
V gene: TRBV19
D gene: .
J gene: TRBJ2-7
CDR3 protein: CASLNWANEQYF
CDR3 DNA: TGTGCCAGCTTGAATTGGGCCAACGAGCAGTACTTC

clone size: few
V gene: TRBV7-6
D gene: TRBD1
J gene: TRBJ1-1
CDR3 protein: CASSPGGTEAFF
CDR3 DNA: TGTGCCAGCAGTCCAGGGGGTACTGAAGCTTTCTTT

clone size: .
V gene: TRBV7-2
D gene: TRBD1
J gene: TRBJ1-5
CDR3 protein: CASSLVPTGGSSNQPQHF
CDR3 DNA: TGTGCCAGCAGCTTAGTCCCGACAGGGGGAAGCAGCAATCAGCCCCAGCATTTT

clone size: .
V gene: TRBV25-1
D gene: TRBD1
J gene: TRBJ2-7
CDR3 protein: CASSATGVTYEQYF
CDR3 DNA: TGTGCCAGCAGTGCAACAGGGGTTACCTACGAGCAGTACTTC

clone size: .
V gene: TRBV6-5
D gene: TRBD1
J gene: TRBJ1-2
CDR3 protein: CASSYSKGAGYGYTF
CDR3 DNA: TGTGCCAGCAGTTACTCGAAGGGGGCCGGCTATGGCTACACCTTC

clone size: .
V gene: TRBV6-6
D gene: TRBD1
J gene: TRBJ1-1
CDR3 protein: CASIPGQENTEAFF
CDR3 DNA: TGTGCCAGCATCCCGGGACAGGAGAACACTGAAGCTTTCTTT

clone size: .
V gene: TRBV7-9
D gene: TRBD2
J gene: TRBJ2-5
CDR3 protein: CASSLRSLAGGQETQYF
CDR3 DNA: TGTGCCAGCAGCCTTAGGTCACTAGCGGGGGGGCAAGAGACCCAGTACTTC

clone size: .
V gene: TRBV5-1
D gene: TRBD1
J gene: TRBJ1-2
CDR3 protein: CASSLPRTGGNYGYTF
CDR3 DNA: TGCGCCAGCAGCCTGCCTCGGACAGGGGGCAACTATGGCTACACCTTC

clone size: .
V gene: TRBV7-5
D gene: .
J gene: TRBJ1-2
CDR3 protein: CVRSPRDRANNFYGYTF
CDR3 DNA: TGTGTCAGAAGCCCCCGGGACAGGGCGAACAACTTCTATGGCTACACCTTC

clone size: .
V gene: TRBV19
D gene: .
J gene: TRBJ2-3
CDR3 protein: CASTPADFTDTQYF
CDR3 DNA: TGTGCCAGTACTCCCGCGGACTTCACAGATACGCAGTATTTT

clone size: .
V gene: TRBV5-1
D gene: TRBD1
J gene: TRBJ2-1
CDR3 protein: CASNPQGLESNEQFF
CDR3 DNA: TGCGCCAGCAACCCACAGGGGTTGGAAAGCAATGAGCAGTTCTTC

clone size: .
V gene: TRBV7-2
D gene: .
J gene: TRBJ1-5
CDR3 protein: CASSLTSRNSNQPQHF
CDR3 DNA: TGTGCCAGCAGCTTAACCTCCAGAAATAGCAATCAGCCCCAGCATTTT

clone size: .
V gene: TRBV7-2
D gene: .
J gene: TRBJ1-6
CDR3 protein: CASSYRGRYNSPLHF
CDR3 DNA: TGTGCCAGCAGCTACCGCGGGCGTTATAATTCACCCCTCCACTTT